This T cell receptor (beta chain) was sequenced during a study of T cell responses to AZD1222 COVID-19 vaccine. Study-wide results and limits: With two AZD1222 doses given, Spike-specific TCR breadth and depth both rose. Spike was spanned by vaccine-associated CD4 TCRs, with dominance at 160-218 and 743-854. The study identified only 6 or 7 AZD1222 recipients as seropositive at baseline. Unmutated regions of variants are reportedly targeted by nearly half of spike-specific TCRs.

Unmatched junction bases numbered 6, after V lost 6 bases and J lost 7 bases. This CDR3 has 13 amino acids. Germline values: CDR1 MNHEY, CDR2 SVGAGI. This clone occurred once. The antigen is undetermined. TCRdb keeps only in-frame clones here, not all; method: immunoSEQ multiplex PCR. The sample contains 90,000 to 120,000 clones, 80% to 95% of which appear only once. The chain employs TRBV6-5 and TRBJ1-2; TRBD1 matches at 9 bases. The TCR was taken from an adult who received the AZD1222 COVID-19 vaccine. The sequencing here drew on peripheral blood, taken 28 days after the second AZD1222 dose. This chain's CDR3 is CASSNTGGFGYTF. The CDR3, as DNA: TGTGCCAGCAGCAATACAGGGGGCTTTGGCTACACCTTC.